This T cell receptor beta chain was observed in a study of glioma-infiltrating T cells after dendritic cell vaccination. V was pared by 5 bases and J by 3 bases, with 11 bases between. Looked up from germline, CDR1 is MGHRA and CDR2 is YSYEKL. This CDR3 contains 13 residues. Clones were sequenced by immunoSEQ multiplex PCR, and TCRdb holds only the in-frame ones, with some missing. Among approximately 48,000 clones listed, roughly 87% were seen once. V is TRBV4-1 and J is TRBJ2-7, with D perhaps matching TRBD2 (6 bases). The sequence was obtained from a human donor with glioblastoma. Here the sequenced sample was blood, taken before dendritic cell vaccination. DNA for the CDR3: TGCGCCAGCAGCTTACGGGAGAACTACGAGCAGTACTTC. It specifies CASSLRENYEQYF.